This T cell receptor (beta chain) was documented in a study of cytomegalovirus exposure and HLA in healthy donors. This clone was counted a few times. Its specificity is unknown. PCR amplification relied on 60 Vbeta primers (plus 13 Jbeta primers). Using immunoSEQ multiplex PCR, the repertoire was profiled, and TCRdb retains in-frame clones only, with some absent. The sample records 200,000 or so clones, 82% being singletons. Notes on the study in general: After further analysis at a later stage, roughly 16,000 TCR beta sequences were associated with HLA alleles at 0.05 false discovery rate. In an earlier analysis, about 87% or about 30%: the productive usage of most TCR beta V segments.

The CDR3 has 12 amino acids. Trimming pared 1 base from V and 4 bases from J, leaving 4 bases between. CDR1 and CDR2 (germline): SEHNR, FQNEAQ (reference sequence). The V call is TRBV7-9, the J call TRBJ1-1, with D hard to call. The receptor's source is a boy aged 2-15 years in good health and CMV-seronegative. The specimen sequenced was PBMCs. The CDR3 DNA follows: TGTGCCAGCAGCTTAGGGAGCACTGAAGCTTTCTTT. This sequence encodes CASSLGSTEAFF.